This T cell receptor (beta chain) was obtained from a study of cytomegalovirus exposure and HLA in healthy donors. Overall study results and limits: Later findings reportedly placed an Asian-associated ancestry cluster below the roughly 660-donor mean for N-insertions. Later analysis demonstrated an association between a missense DCLRE1C variant and TCR beta V- and J-gene trimming.

This clone was picked up a small number of times. The antigen is undetermined. PCR used 60 Vbeta primers and 13 Jbeta primers. TCRdb's table, derived via immunoSEQ multiplex PCR, lists solely in-frame clones and lacks some. The sample holds some 140,000 clones; 77% are singletons and the top ten take over 2%. Per the germline V gene, CDR1 is SGHVS and CDR2 is FNYEAQ. Unmatched junction bases numbered 7, after V lost 5 bases and J lost 8 bases. CDR3 size: 14 residues. The sequence came from a man younger than 45 in good health and CMV-seronegative. Material for sequencing was PBMCs. V is TRBV7-6 and J is TRBJ1-4, with 8 bases fitting TRBD1. CDR3 loop: CASSQRAGGEKLFF. The CDR3 DNA is TGTGCCAGCAGCCAACGGGCAGGGGGCGAAAAACTGTTTTTT.